This T cell receptor (beta chain) was sequenced in a study of beta chain features in type 1 diabetes. As every portion of the isolated RNA was reverse transcribed, the sequencing read expressed TCRB transcripts. The data were produced by immunoSEQ multiplex PCR, yet TCRdb's version contains in-frame clones alone and is incomplete. Found here are roughly 310,000 clones, approximately 10% of them singletons; the top ten hold about 0.014%. Sequencing was done on a sample of naive CD4+ T cells from blood. The receptor's source is a woman in her twenties or thirties in good health.

Here the CDR3 reads CASSSSTGVDEQYF. The CDR3 coding sequence is TGTGCCAGCAGCTCCTCGACAGGGGTCGACGAGCAGTACTTC. The rearrangement uses TRBV6-1 and TRBJ2-7, with 8 positions matching TRBD1. Germline CDR1 and CDR2: MNHNS and SASEGT. V lost 6 bases to trimming and J lost 5 bases; unmatched junction nucleotides: 9. The CDR3 extends over 14 amino acids.